This TCR beta chain was sequenced during a study of cytomegalovirus exposure and HLA in healthy donors. The study ran its PCR with 60 Vbeta and 13 Jbeta primers. Assay used: immunoSEQ multiplex PCR; TCRdb lists only in-frame clones, some missing. Here the sample spans approximately 100,000 clones, 76% being singletons. Whole-study results and caveats: CMV serostatus alone was available as immune exposure information. Earlier analysis found most TCR beta V segments productive about 90% or about 30% of the time. V- and J-gene trimming in TCR beta was tied to a missense DCLRE1C variant by an analysis performed later.

Germline assignment: CDR1 KGHSH and CDR2 LQKENI. Deletions cut 3 bases from V and 1 base from J, with 15 bases between. The CDR3 runs to 16 residues. Of note for this clone: Its antigen is not identified.

The sequence was obtained from a man between 35 and 55 years old in good health and CMV-seronegative. The sequenced material came from PBMCs. The V gene is TRBV18, the J gene TRBJ1-1; D is undetermined. The CDR3 loop is CASSPRETQTNTEAFF. The CDR3, as DNA: TGTGCCAGCTCACCCCGGGAGACACAAACGAACACTGAAGCTTTCTTT.